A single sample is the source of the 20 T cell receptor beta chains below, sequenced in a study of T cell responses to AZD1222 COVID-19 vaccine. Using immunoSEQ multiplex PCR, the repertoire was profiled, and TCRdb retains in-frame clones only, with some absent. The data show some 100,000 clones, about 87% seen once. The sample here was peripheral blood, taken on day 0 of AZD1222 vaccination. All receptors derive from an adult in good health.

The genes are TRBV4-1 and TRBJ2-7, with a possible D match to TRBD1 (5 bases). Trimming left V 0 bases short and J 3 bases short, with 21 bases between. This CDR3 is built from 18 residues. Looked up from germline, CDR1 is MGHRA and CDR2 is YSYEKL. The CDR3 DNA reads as TGCGCCAGCAGCCAAGATAGCCAGGGTCGTAGTCGACTCTACGAGCAGTACTTC. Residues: CASSQDSQGRSRLYEQYF.

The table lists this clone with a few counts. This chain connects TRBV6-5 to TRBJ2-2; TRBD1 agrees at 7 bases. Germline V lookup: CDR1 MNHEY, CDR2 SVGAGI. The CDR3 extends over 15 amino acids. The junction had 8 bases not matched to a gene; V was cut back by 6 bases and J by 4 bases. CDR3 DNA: TGTGCCAGCAGGGTACAGGGGCTTGGCACCGGGGAGCTGTTTTTT. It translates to CASRVQGLGTGELFF.

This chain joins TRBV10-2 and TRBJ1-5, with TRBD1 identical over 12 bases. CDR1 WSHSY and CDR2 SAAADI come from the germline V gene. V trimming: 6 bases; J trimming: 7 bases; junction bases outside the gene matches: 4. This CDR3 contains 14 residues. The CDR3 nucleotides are TGCGCCAGCAGGGGACAGGGGGCGAGACAGCCCCAGCATTTT. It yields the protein CASRGQGARQPQHF.

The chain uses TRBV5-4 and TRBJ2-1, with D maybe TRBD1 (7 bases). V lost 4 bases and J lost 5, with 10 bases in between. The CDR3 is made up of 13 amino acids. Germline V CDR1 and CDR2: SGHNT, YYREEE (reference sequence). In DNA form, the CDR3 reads TGTGCCAGCAGCGGCAGGGGGGACAATGAGCAGTTCTTC. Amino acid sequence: CASSGRGDNEQFF.

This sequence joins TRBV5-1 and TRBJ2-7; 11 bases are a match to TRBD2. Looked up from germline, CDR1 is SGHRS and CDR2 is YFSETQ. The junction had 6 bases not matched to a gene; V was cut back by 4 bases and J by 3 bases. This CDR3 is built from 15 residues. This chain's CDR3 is CASSQTSGGNYEQYF. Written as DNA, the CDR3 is TGCGCCAGCAGCCAAACTAGCGGGGGAAACTACGAGCAGTACTTC.

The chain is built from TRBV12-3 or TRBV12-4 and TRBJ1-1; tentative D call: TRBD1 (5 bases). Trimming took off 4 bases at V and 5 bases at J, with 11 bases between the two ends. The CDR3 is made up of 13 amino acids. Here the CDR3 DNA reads TGTGCCAGCAGTTGGGACTCTAGGACTGAAGCTTTCTTT. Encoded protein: CASSWDSRTEAFF.

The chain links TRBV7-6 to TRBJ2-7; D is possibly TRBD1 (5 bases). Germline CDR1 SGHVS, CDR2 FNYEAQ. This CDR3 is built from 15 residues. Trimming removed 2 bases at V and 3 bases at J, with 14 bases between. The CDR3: CASSLMADTSYEQYF. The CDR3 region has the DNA TGTGCCAGCAGCTTAATGGCGGACACCAGCTACGAGCAGTACTTC.

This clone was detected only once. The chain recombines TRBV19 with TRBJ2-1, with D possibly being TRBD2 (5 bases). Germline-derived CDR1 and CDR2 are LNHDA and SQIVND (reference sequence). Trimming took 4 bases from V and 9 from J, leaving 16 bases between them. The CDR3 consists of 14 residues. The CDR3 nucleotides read TGTGCCAGTAGTACAGGCGGGTTTGTAGCTGAGCAGTTCTTC. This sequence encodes CASSTGGFVAEQFF.

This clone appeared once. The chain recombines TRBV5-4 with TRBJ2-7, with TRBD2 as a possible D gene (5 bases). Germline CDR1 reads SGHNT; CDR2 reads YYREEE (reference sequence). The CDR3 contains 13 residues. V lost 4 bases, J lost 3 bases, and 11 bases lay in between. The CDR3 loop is CASSPTTGYEQYF. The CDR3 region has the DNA TGTGCCAGCAGCCCGACTACTGGCTACGAGCAGTACTTC.

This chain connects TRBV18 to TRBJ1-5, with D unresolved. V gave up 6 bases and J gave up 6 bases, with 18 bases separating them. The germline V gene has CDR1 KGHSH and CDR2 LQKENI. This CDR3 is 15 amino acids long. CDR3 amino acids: CASSPSAGVAQPQHF. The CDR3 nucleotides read TGTGCCAGCTCCCCATCGGCCGGGGTTGCTCAGCCCCAGCATTTT.

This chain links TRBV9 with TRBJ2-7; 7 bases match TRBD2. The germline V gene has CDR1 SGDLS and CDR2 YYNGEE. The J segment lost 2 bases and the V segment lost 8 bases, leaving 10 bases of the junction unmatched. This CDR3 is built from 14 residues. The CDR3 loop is CASSSGGEPYEQYF. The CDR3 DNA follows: TGTGCCAGTTCGTCTGGGGGGGAGCCCTACGAGCAGTACTTC. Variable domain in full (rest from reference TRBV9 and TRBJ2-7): DSGVTQTPKHLITATGQRVTLRCSPRSGDLSVYWYQQSLDQGLQFLIQYYNGEERAKGNILERFSAQQFPDLHSELNLSSLELGDSALYFCASSSGGEPYEQYFGPGTRLTVT.

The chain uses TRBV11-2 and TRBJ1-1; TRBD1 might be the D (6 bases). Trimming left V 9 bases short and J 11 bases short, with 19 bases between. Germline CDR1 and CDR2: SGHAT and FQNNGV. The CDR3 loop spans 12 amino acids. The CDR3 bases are TGTGCCAGTCAGCTTAGGCCGGGGGCGGCTTTCTTT. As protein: CASQLRPGAAFF. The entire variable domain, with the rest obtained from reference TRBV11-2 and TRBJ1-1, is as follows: EAGVAQSPRYKIIEKRQSVAFWCNPISGHATLYWYQQILGQGPKLLIQFQNNGVVDDSQLPKDRFSAERLKGVDSTLKIQPAKLEDSAVYLCASQLRPGAAFFGQGTRLTVV.

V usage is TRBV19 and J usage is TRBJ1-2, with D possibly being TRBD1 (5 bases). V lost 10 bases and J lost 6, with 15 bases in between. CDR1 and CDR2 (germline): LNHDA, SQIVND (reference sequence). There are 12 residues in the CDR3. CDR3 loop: CATDDRLNGYTF. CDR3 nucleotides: TGTGCCACTGACGACAGACTGAATGGCTACACCTTC. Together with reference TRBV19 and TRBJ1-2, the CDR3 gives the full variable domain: DGGITQSPKYLFRKEGQNVTLSCEQNLNHDAMYWYRQDPGQGLRLIYYSQIVNDFQKGDIAEGYSVSREKKESFPLTVTSAQKNPTAFYLCATDDRLNGYTFGSGTRLTVV.

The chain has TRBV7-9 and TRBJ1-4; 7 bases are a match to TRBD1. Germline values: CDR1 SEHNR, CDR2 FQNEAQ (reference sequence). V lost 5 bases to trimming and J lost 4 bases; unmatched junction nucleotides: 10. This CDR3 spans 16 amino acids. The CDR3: CASSRSLQGLNEKLFF. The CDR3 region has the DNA TGTGCCAGCAGCCGGAGTCTACAGGGGCTTAATGAAAAACTGTTTTTT. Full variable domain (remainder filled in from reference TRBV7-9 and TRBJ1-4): DTGVSQNPRHKITKRGQNVTFRCDPISEHNRLYWYRQTLGQGPEFLTYFQNEAQLEKSRLLSDRFSAERPKGSFSTLEIQRTEQGDSAMYLCASSRSLQGLNEKLFFGSGTQLSVL.

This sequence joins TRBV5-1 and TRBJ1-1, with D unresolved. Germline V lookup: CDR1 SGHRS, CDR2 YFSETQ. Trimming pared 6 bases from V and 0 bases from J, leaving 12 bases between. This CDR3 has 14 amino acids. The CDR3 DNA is TGCGCCAGCACCCCCGGGGAACTGAACACTGAAGCTTTCTTT. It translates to CASTPGELNTEAFF.

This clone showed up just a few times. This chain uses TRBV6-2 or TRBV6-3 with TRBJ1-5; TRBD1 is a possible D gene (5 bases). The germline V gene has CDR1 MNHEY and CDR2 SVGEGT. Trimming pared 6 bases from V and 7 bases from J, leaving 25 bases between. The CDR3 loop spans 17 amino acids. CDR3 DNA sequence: TGTGCCAGCAGCCCTTACTTACACTCAGGGCGATGGCAGCCCCAGCATTTT. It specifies CASSPYLHSGRWQPQHF.

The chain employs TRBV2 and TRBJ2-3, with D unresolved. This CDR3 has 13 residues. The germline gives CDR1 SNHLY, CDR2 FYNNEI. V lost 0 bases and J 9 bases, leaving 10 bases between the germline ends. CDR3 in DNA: TGTGCCAGCAGTGAAGCCCCCTCCTCCACGCAGTATTTT. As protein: CASSEAPSSTQYF.

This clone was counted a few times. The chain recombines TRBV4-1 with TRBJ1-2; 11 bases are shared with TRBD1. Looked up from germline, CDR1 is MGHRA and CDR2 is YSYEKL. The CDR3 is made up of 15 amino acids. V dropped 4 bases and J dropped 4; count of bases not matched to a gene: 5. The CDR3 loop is CASSPGTGGTYGYTF. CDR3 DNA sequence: TGCGCCAGCAGCCCCGGGACAGGGGGGACCTATGGCTACACCTTC.

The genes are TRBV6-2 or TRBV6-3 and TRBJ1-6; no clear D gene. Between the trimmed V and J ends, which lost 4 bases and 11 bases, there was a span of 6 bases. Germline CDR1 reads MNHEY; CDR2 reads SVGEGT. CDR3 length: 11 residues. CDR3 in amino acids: CASSWGAPLHF. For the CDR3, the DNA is TGTGCCAGCAGTTGGGGTGCACCCCTCCACTTT.

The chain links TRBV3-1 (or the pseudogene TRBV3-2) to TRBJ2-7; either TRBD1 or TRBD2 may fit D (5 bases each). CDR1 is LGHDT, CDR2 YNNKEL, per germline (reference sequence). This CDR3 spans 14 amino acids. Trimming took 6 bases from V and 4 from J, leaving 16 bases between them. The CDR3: CASRSGPSHYEQYF. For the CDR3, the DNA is TGTGCCAGCAGATCGGGGCCAAGTCATTACGAGCAGTACTTC.